A single sample is the source of the 16 T cell receptor beta chains below, sequenced in a study of T cell responses to AZD1222 COVID-19 vaccine. The assay was immunoSEQ multiplex PCR, and TCRdb's table has in-frame clones only and misses some. The sample includes 100,000 or so clones, 88% of them seen just once. The material was peripheral blood, obtained on day 0 of AZD1222 vaccination. The receptors come from an adult in good health.

The gene calls are TRBV7-3 and TRBJ2-1; TRBD2 aligns across 13 bases. This CDR3 has 17 amino acids. V was pared by 1 base and J by 3 bases, with 3 bases of the junction left unmatched. The germline CDR1 and CDR2 sequences are SGHTA and FQGTGA. This chain's CDR3 is CASSLIGTSGNYNEQFF. In nucleotides, the CDR3 is TGTGCCAGCAGCTTAATCGGGACTAGCGGGAACTACAATGAGCAGTTCTTC.

The rearrangement joins TRBV28 to TRBJ2-1; TRBD2 matches 10 bases. The V segment lost 3 bases and the J segment 1 base; nucleotides outside the gene matches: 3. Per the germline V gene, CDR1 is MDHEN and CDR2 is SYDVKM. The CDR3 is 16 amino acids. CDR3 nucleotides: TGTGCCAGCAGTTTGGAGCGGGGGGGTTCCTACAATGAGCAGTTCTTC. It translates to CASSLERGGSYNEQFF.

This chain links TRBV7-3 with TRBJ2-1; D perhaps matches TRBD2 (5 bases). Germline V gives CDR1 SGHTA, CDR2 FQGTGA. Trimming took 7 bases from V and 5 from J, leaving 15 bases between them. The CDR3 totals 14 residues. The CDR3 here is CASTPRMEDNEQFF. CDR3 nucleotide sequence: TGTGCCAGCACCCCCAGAATGGAGGACAATGAGCAGTTCTTC.

The chain uses TRBV10-2 and TRBJ2-2; maybe TRBD1 (5 bases). The V gene's germline CDR1 is WSHSY and CDR2 SAAADI. The length of the CDR3 is 14 residues. V was trimmed by 6 bases and J by 6 bases, leaving 14 bases between them. The CDR3 DNA follows: TGCGCCAGCAGAACAGGACACTCTGCCGGGGAGCTGTTTTTT. It specifies CASRTGHSAGELFF.

The chain is built from TRBV24-1 and TRBJ2-3; possibly TRBD1 for D (6 bases). The CDR3 contains 14 residues. From germline, CDR1 is KGHDR and CDR2 SFDVKD. V lost 6 bases and J 2 bases, leaving 11 bases between the germline ends. The CDR3 region has the DNA TGTGCCACCAGTCTAAACAGGGTCACAGATACGCAGTATTTT. Amino acid sequence: CATSLNRVTDTQYF.

The chain employs TRBV5-5 and TRBJ1-5, with D tentatively TRBD1 (5 bases). Germline-derived CDR1 and CDR2 are SGHKS and YYEKEE (reference sequence). Trimming took 5 bases from V and 0 from J, leaving 18 bases between them. This CDR3 has 17 amino acids. CDR3 loop: CASRRDGTKDSNQPQHF. The CDR3 DNA is TGTGCCAGCAGGCGGGACGGAACTAAAGATAGCAATCAGCCCCAGCATTTT.

This clone was recorded a few times. The chain has TRBV5-1 and TRBJ2-3; TRBD2 aligns across 8 bases. CDR1 and CDR2 from the germline V gene are SGHRS and YFSETQ. V shed 7 bases and J 0 bases; nucleotides not matched to a gene: 7. This CDR3 comprises 15 residues. Here the CDR3 DNA reads TGCGCCAGCGGTCCCGGGGGGGCTAGCACAGATACGCAGTATTTT. It is translated as CASGPGGASTDTQYF.

This sequence joins TRBV2 and TRBJ2-5; 8 nucleotides match TRBD2. Germline assignment: CDR1 SNHLY and CDR2 FYNNEI. J was trimmed by 5 bases and V by 5 bases; bases with no gene match: 4. This CDR3 is built from 13 residues. In DNA form, the CDR3 reads TGTGCCAGCAGTAGCGGGAGAGGGGAGACCCAGTACTTC. Translated, it gives CASSSGRGETQYF.

This chain joins TRBV27 and TRBJ1-4; TRBD1 aligns across 9 bases. CDR3 length: 23 amino acids. V was pared by 5 bases and J by 0 bases, with 25 bases of the junction left unmatched. Germline values: CDR1 MNHEY, CDR2 SMNVEV (reference sequence). The CDR3 bases are TGTGCCAGCAGTCCTCCCTTCCTGCTCCGGGACAGGGTGGCACGAGCAACTAATGAAAAACTGTTTTTT. Translation: CASSPPFLLRDRVARATNEKLFF.

This chain links TRBV30 with TRBJ2-7; the D gene is possibly TRBD1 (5 bases). The V gene lost 3 bases and the J gene lost 0 bases, with 6 bases spanning the gap. The CDR3 runs 12 residues. Germline loops: CDR1 GTSNPN, CDR2 SVGIG (reference sequence). CDR3 amino acids: CAWRTVSYEQYF. As DNA, the CDR3 is TGTGCCTGGAGGACAGTCTCCTACGAGCAGTACTTC.

The gene calls are TRBV6-5 and TRBJ1-2, with unresolved D. Trimming removed 7 bases at V and 1 base at J, with 10 bases between. The germline V gene has CDR1 MNHEY and CDR2 SVGAGI. This CDR3 is built from 13 residues. CDR3 DNA sequence: TGTGCCAGCACTATACTGAGTAACTATGGCTACACCTTC. Translated, it gives CASTILSNYGYTF.

The table lists this clone with a few counts. The chain couples TRBV10-2 to TRBJ1-5; 7 positions match TRBD1. The CDR3 runs to 13 residues. Germline V gene lookup returns CDR1 WSHSY and CDR2 SAAADI. With V trimmed by 7 bases and J by 6 bases, 6 bases remained unmatched. This CDR3 reads CASKNPGGQPQHF. The CDR3 DNA reads as TGCGCCAGCAAAAACCCAGGGGGTCAGCCCCAGCATTTT.

The V and J genes are TRBV6-5 and TRBJ2-7, with D perhaps TRBD1 (6 bases). The CDR3 is 13 residues long. V lost 6 bases to trimming and J lost 6 bases, with 15 bases between them. Germline values: CDR1 MNHEY, CDR2 SVGAGI. The chain's CDR3 is CASSLHARGEQYF. The CDR3 DNA sequence: TGTGCCAGCAGCCTACACGCCAGGGGCGAGCAGTACTTC.

This rearrangement joins TRBV10-3 to TRBJ2-5; 10 positions agree with TRBD1. The J segment lost 5 bases and the V segment lost 6 bases, leaving 3 bases of the junction unmatched. Germline V gene data show CDR1 as ENHRY and CDR2 as SYGVKD. This CDR3 has 13 amino acids. The CDR3 coding sequence is TGTGCCATCAGCAAGACAGGGGGCGAGACCCAGTACTTC. Amino acids: CAISKTGGETQYF.

The chain has TRBV10-3 and TRBJ1-1, with 10 bases matching TRBD1. Germline V gene sequence: CDR1 ENHRY, CDR2 SYGVKD. CDR3 length: 15 amino acids. With 4 bases clipped from V and 1 base from J, the junction kept 3 bases outside the gene matches. The CDR3 region is CAISGDRGPNTEAFF. The CDR3 region has the DNA TGTGCCATCAGTGGGGACAGGGGCCCGAACACTGAAGCTTTCTTT.

The rearrangement links TRBV19 to TRBJ2-1, with D perhaps assigned TRBD1 or TRBD2 (5 bases each). CDR1 is LNHDA, CDR2 SQIVND, per germline (reference sequence). With 5 bases removed from V and 8 bases from J, the gap between germline ends came to 16 bases. The CDR3 runs to 14 residues. The CDR3 region has the DNA TGTGCCAGTAGTGGGCCGGGGACGAACCATGAGCAGTTCTTC. As protein: CASSGPGTNHEQFF.